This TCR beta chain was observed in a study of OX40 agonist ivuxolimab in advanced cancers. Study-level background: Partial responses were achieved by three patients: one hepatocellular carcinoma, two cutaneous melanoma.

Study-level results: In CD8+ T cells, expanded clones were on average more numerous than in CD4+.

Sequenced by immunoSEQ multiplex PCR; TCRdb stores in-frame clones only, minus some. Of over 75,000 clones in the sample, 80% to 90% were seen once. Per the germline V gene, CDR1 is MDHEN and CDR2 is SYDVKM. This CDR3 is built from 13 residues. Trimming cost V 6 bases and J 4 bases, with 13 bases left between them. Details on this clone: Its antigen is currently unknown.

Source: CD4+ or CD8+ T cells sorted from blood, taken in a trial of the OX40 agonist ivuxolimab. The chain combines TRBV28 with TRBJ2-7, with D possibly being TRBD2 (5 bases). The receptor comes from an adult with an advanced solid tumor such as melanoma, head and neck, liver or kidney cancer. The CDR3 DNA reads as TGTGCCAGCAGCTCAGGAGGTTGGTACGAGCAGTACGTC. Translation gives CASSSGGWYEQYV.